This note documents a single TCR beta chain sequence. This sample is drawn from a study of blood T cell repertoires in COVID-19. Study-level background: PBMCs, B-cell-depleted T cells, or T cells were the source of the cDNA or gDNA that made up the material.

Germline V lookup: CDR1 LGHDT, CDR2 YNNKEL (reference sequence). V gave up 1 base and J gave up 6 bases; unmatched junction bases: 6. The CDR3 consists of 15 residues. The authors' processing: Reference gene primer amplification gave estimated nucleated cell counts. Libraries were prepared by immunoSEQ multiplex PCR; TCRdb keeps only in-frame clonotypes and omits some of them. That table furnishes V, J and clone size, whereas the DNA furnished D and trimming. The table has a few hundred thousand clones, around 83% seen once. The chain joins TRBV3-1 (or the pseudogene TRBV3-2) to TRBJ1-3; 7 nucleotides match TRBD1. Sequences were obtained from peripheral blood. The TCR originated in a man in his thirties or forties who had recovered from COVID-19. The CDR3 nucleotides read TGTGCCAGCAGCCAAGGGGCAGGGGGTGTAAACACCATATATTTT. Its translation is CASSQGAGGVNTIYF.